This T cell receptor beta chain was sequenced during a study of siplizumab effects on memory and regulatory T cells. Study conclusions and caveats: For mappable alloreactive CD4+ clones, the mean Treg-derived fraction was around 74% with siplizumab and 25% to 30% in controls.

Libraries were prepared by immunoSEQ multiplex PCR; TCRdb keeps only in-frame clonotypes and omits some of them. This sample has over 65,000 clones, with 90% to 95% found just once. A word on this clone: Its antigen is unknown.

V lost 3 bases to trimming and J lost 1 base, with 12 bases between them. Germline V gene sequence: CDR1 LNHDA, CDR2 SQIVND (reference sequence). CDR3 length equals 15 residues. The sequenced material came from CD8+ T cells sorted from blood. The chain recombines TRBV19 with TRBJ1-1; no clear D gene. This TCR derives from a human donor in good health. The CDR3 DNA sequence: TGTGCCAGTAGTATGGGGAGGTCCACGAACACTGAAGCTTTCTTT. Protein sequence: CASSMGRSTNTEAFF.